This T cell receptor beta chain was recorded in a study of blood T cell repertoires in COVID-19 (dated by TCRdb to the early 2020s). About the full investigation: Samples covering the acute and convalescent phases of COVID-19 were provided by collaborators in the United States, Italy and Spain. The prospective study material was composed of cDNA or gDNA derived from T cells, B-cell-depleted T cells, or PBMCs. The dataset comprised deeply sampled blood TCRbeta repertoires from subjects exposed to, actively infected with, or recovered from COVID-19. The repertoires were released in a freely available public database meant as a resource for research on the immune response to SARS-CoV-2. Samples came from the ongoing ImmuneRACE study (first 160 participants) plus 1,254 subjects from 6 global collaborators. A de-identified subject ID, COVID-19 status, age in years and sex were almost always included in the sample metadata. Where available, HLA class I and class II types were taken from metadata supplied by the sample provider and were not determined by assay-based typing. Study-wide conclusions, independent of this receptor: The amount of clinical and demographic metadata varied by source and participant and was provided uncurated.

The CDR3, cysteine through phenylalanine, is 15 amino acids long. Of the read, only the CDR3 DNA is kept; its 45 bases are in frame from base 1. Trimming takes 3 bases from V and 3 bases from J, and the germline ends sit 9 bases apart. The germline V gene gives CDR1 as SGHTA and CDR2 as FQGNSA. The immunoSEQ Assay, a bias-controlled multiplex PCR, was used to amplify TCRbeta CDR3 regions from genomic DNA. As for how the authors treated the data: The number of nucleated cells in each sample was estimated by amplification of reference gene primers within the assay. Sequence reads were collapsed and filtered to measure the absolute abundance of every unique TCRbeta CDR3 rearrangement. For each sample, productive Simpson clonality was calculated as the square root of Simpson's diversity index across productive rearrangements. TCRdb carries this immuneACCESS record with in-frame sequences only. Its versions omit some clonotypes, under half of them owing to an unresolved V gene in the studies checked, with the rest unexplained. The V and J calls and clone size were taken over from that table, and D and trimming were inferred from the DNA. The sample yields over 150,000 clones; around four fifths were counted once. Around 8% of the sample is held by the ten biggest clonotypes.

This clone was observed at least ten times. The clone's antigen remains unknown. No base-level quality is on record; no much larger clone is a single base apart. One collaborating source in Seattle enrolled patients while the patients were actively infected and followed the patients over time throughout the course of disease. Each collaborating institution followed its own protocols to collect whole blood in K2EDTA tubes. For TCRbeta analysis, collaborators shipped samples in one of three forms: frozen whole blood, isolated PBMCs, or DNA extracted from either of those sample types. The receptor's source is a woman of 80 years or more with COVID-19, enrolled during active disease. The chain uses TRBV7-2 and TRBJ1-6; the D gene cannot be resolved reliably. Sequenced: peripheral blood. The DNA sequence reads TGTGCCAGCAGCTTGGAACAGCTCTATAATTCACCCCTCCACTTT. Its protein product is CASSLEQLYNSPLHF.